The 16 T cell receptor beta chains given below trace back to one sample, sequenced in a study of T cell responses to AZD1222 COVID-19 vaccine. Only in-frame clones appear in the TCRdb table, and some are missing; sequencing was by immunoSEQ multiplex PCR. The sample carries over 75,000 clones, 90% recorded once. The source was peripheral blood, collected on day 0 of AZD1222 vaccination. These TCRs come from an adult in good health.

This clone is a singleton in its sample. The rearrangement joins TRBV23-1 to TRBJ2-3; no firm D call. TRBV23-1 is an ORF, with its function uncertain. The CDR3 runs to 14 residues. Deletions cut 11 bases from V and 0 bases from J, with 15 bases between. CDR3 sequence: CAPRWCFSTDTQYF. The CDR3 coding sequence is TGCGCCCCTCGTTGGTGTTTTAGCACAGATACGCAGTATTTT.

This clone was found a few times. The gene calls are TRBV30 and TRBJ2-7; TRBD2 aligns across 8 bases. The CDR3 totals 14 residues. With V trimmed by 0 bases and J by 7 bases, 8 bases remained unmatched. CDR1 GTSNPN and CDR2 SVGIG come from the germline V gene (reference sequence). For the CDR3, the DNA is TGTGCCTGGAGTGTACTTGCGGGAGGTTCAGAGCAGTACTTC. It yields the protein CAWSVLAGGSEQYF. Full variable domain (rest looked up from reference TRBV30 and TRBJ2-7): SQTIHQWPATLVQPVGSPLSLECTVEGTSNPNLYWYRQAAGRGLQLLFYSVGIGQISSEVPQNLSASRPQDRQFILSSKKLLLSDSGFYLCAWSVLAGGSEQYFGPGTRLTVT.

This clone was seen just once. The chain employs TRBV6-5 and TRBJ2-7; TRBD1 aligns across 7 bases. The CDR3 is 14 residues long. The trim removed 6 bases at V and 4 bases at J, leaving 9 bases unmatched. Looked up from germline, CDR1 is MNHEY and CDR2 is SVGAGI. The CDR3 reads CASSRKQGYYEQYF. As DNA, the CDR3 is TGTGCCAGCAGCCGGAAACAGGGGTATTACGAGCAGTACTTC.

J is TRBJ1-3 and V is TRBV19; 9 bases match TRBD1. The CDR3 has 14 residues. Losses at the gene ends were 10 bases for V and 2 bases for J; bases not matched to a gene: 6. Germline V gene sequence: CDR1 LNHDA, CDR2 SQIVND (reference sequence). In nucleotides, the CDR3 is TGTGCCACAAGCCGGGACAGGGCTGGAAACACCATATATTTT. Translating it yields CATSRDRAGNTIYF.

This CDR3 is CASSSQGAKVEQYF. The CDR3 coding sequence is TGTGCCAGCAGTTCACAGGGGGCGAAAGTCGAGCAGTACTTC. This chain links TRBV7-9 with TRBJ2-7; 9 bases fit TRBD1. V dropped 6 bases and J dropped 6; count of bases not matched to a gene: 9. CDR3 size: 14 residues. In germline, CDR1 is SEHNR, CDR2 FQNEAQ (reference sequence).

The V and J genes are TRBV3-1 (or the pseudogene TRBV3-2) and TRBJ2-7, with D unresolved. Trimming cost V 1 base and J 2 bases, with 9 bases left between them. Germline lookup yields CDR1 LGHDT and CDR2 YNNKEL (reference sequence). CDR3 size: 14 residues. This chain's CDR3 is CASSQGGPTYEQYF. Written as DNA, the CDR3 is TGTGCCAGCAGCCAAGGAGGCCCCACCTACGAGCAGTACTTC.

The gene calls are TRBV5-4 and TRBJ1-2; TRBD1 agrees at 10 bases. Trimming at V came to 4 bases and at J to 5 bases, leaving 5 bases not matched to a gene. The germline gives CDR1 SGHNT, CDR2 YYREEE (reference sequence). This CDR3 contains 14 residues. In DNA, the CDR3 is TGTGCCAGCAGCCGCCAGGACAGGGGGTATGGCTACACCTTC. Translating it yields CASSRQDRGYGYTF.

V usage is TRBV6-2 or TRBV6-3 and J usage is TRBJ1-1; D unclear. Germline V CDR1 and CDR2: MNHEY, SVGEGT. Trimming cost V 4 bases and J 4 bases, with 13 bases left between them. This CDR3 is 14 amino acids long. The CDR3 bases are TGTGCCAGCAGTTCCCCAGGTGAAATCACTGAAGCTTTCTTT. It specifies CASSSPGEITEAFF.

This chain joins TRBV5-1 and TRBJ1-4; 10 bases agree with TRBD1. Germline CDR1 reads SGHRS; CDR2 reads YFSETQ. This CDR3 has 15 residues. Trimming removed 0 bases from V and 5 bases from J; junction bases left unmatched: 1. The DNA for the CDR3 is TGCGCCAGCAGCTTGGGGGACAGGGGAAATGAAAAACTGTTTTTT. Amino acid sequence: CASSLGDRGNEKLFF. Full variable domain (rest looked up from reference TRBV5-1 and TRBJ1-4): KAGVTQTPRYLIKTRGQQVTLSCSPISGHRSVSWYQQTPGQGLQFLFEYFSETQRNKGNFPGRFSGRQFSNSRSEMNVSTLELGDSALYLCASSLGDRGNEKLFFGSGTQLSVL.

The chain has TRBV7-2 and TRBJ1-2; tentative D call: TRBD1 (5 bases). This CDR3 has 14 residues. Germline V gene lookup returns CDR1 SGHTA and CDR2 FQGNSA. V was pared by 5 bases and J by 4 bases, with 14 bases between. The CDR3 nucleotides are TGTGCCAGCAGCCATTGGGGGGGTCCCTATGGCTACACCTTC. Amino acid sequence: CASSHWGGPYGYTF.

V is TRBV5-1 and J is TRBJ1-4, with 8 bases identical to TRBD1. Germline V gene lookup returns CDR1 SGHRS and CDR2 YFSETQ. Losses at the gene ends were 3 bases for V and 0 bases for J; bases not matched to a gene: 7. The CDR3 consists of 17 residues. The CDR3: CASSSDRGHPTNEKLFF. In DNA form, the CDR3 reads TGCGCCAGCAGCTCCGACAGGGGCCACCCAACTAATGAAAAACTGTTTTTT.

This clone was detected once. The chain has TRBV6-5 and TRBJ1-1; the D is unclear. There are 12 residues in the CDR3. Germline CDR1 MNHEY, CDR2 SVGAGI. V dropped 8 bases and J dropped 4 bases, with 11 bases sitting between them. CDR3 sequence (DNA): TGTGCCAGCGCTCGGGTAGGCACTGAAGCTTTCTTT. Protein product: CASARVGTEAFF.

The chain recombines TRBV12-3 or TRBV12-4 with TRBJ1-1, with a weak D call TRBD1 (6 bases). Trimming pared 5 bases from V and 5 bases from J, leaving 9 bases between. The CDR3 spans 12 residues. CDR3 residues: CASSLQGTEAFF. DNA of the CDR3: TGTGCCAGCAGTCTACAGGGAACTGAAGCTTTCTTT.

The rearrangement joins TRBV9 to TRBJ1-3; D possibly corresponds to TRBD1 (5 bases). The CDR3 loop spans 15 amino acids. Per germline, CDR1 SGDLS and CDR2 YYNGEE. Trimming pared 2 bases from V and 2 bases from J, leaving 11 bases between. The CDR3 reads CASSVTGLPGNTIYF. In nucleotides, the CDR3 is TGTGCCAGCAGCGTCACGGGGCTGCCTGGAAACACCATATATTTT. The complete variable domain, with remaining parts taken from reference TRBV9 and TRBJ1-3, reads DSGVTQTPKHLITATGQRVTLRCSPRSGDLSVYWYQQSLDQGLQFLIQYYNGEERAKGNILERFSAQQFPDLHSELNLSSLELGDSALYFCASSVTGLPGNTIYFGEGSWLTVV.

Only a few counts were recorded for this clone. The rearrangement links TRBV30 to TRBJ2-7; D is perhaps TRBD2 (5 bases). The CDR3 totals 12 residues. Trimming took 3 bases from V and 6 from J, leaving 12 bases between them. Germline V gene lookup returns CDR1 GTSNPN and CDR2 SVGIG (reference sequence). The CDR3, as DNA: TGTGCCTGGAGCGGACTTGTCGTCGAGCAGTACTTC. This encodes CAWSGLVVEQYF.

The table lists this clone with a few counts. This chain uses TRBV6-5 with TRBJ1-5, with a tentative D call TRBD1 (6 bases). The CDR3 totals 14 residues. The germline V gene encodes CDR1 MNHEY and CDR2 SVGAGI. Trimming shortened V by 0 bases and J by 5 bases, and 8 bases separated the two germline ends. Here the CDR3 DNA reads TGTGCCAGCAGTTACTCGAGGGGGTATCAGCCCCAGCATTTT. The encoded protein is CASSYSRGYQPQHF.